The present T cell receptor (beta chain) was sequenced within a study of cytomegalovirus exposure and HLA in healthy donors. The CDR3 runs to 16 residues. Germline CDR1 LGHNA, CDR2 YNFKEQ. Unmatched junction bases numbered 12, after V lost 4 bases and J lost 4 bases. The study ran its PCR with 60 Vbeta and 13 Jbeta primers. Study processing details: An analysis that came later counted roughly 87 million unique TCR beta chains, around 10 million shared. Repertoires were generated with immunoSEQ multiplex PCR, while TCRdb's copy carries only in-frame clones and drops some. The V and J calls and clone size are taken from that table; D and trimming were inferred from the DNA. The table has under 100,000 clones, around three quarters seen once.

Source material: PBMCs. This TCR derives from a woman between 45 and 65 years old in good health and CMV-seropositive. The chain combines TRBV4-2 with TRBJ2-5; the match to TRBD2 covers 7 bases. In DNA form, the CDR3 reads TGTGCCAGCAGCCGCAGCCGGGACTCGGGGGGAGAGACCCAGTACTTC. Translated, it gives CASSRSRDSGGETQYF.